Below are 10 T cell receptor beta chains sequenced from a single sample in a study of technical replicates of blood from several donors. This table comes from immunoSEQ multiplex PCR, and its TCRdb copy is limited to in-frame clones, with some not included. This table has roughly 80,000 clones, 96% appearing once. The sequencing input was T cells isolated from PBMCs. The source of these receptors is a human donor in good health.

V gene TRBV30 combines with J gene TRBJ2-1; 9 bases agree with TRBD2. The germline gives CDR1 GTSNPN, CDR2 SVGIG (reference sequence). The V segment lost 3 bases and the J segment 7 bases; nucleotides outside the gene matches: 13. The CDR3 extends over 16 amino acids. The CDR3 loop reads CAWRGPAGGPRNEQFF. CDR3 sequence (DNA): TGTGCCTGGAGGGGACCTGCGGGGGGGCCTAGGAATGAGCAGTTCTTC.

This chain links TRBV6-6 with TRBJ2-1; D unresolved. V gave up 0 bases and J gave up 10 bases, with 7 bases separating them. The CDR3 is 12 amino acids. Germline loops: CDR1 MNHNY, CDR2 SVGAGI (reference sequence). As DNA, the CDR3 is TGTGCCAGCAGTTACTCGTCTTCGGAGCAGTTCTTC. Its protein product is CASSYSSSEQFF.

This clone was detected only once. V and J are TRBV2 and TRBJ2-6; D uncertain. Per the germline V gene, CDR1 is SNHLY and CDR2 is FYNNEI. V was trimmed by 3 bases and J by 2 bases, leaving 5 bases between them. The CDR3 spans 14 residues. The CDR3 here is CASSDSPGANVLTF. The CDR3 DNA reads TGTGCCAGCAGTGACTCTCCTGGGGCCAACGTCCTGACTTTC.

This chain uses TRBV5-1 with TRBJ1-2; 9 bases are shared with TRBD1. CDR1 is SGHRS, CDR2 YFSETQ, per germline. The junction had 4 bases not matched to a gene; V was cut back by 0 bases and J by 10 bases. This CDR3 contains 13 residues. The CDR3 nucleotides read TGCGCCAGCAGCTTGGGCGGACAGGGGACCTACACCTTC. This gives the protein CASSLGGQGTYTF. Based on the CDR3 plus reference TRBV5-1 and TRBJ1-2, the full variable domain is KAGVTQTPRYLIKTRGQQVTLSCSPISGHRSVSWYQQTPGQGLQFLFEYFSETQRNKGNFPGRFSGRQFSNSRSEMNVSTLELGDSALYLCASSLGGQGTYTFGSGTRLTVV.

The chain combines TRBV6-5 with TRBJ1-1; 7 bases map to TRBD1. J was trimmed by 11 bases and V by 2 bases; bases with no gene match: 8. CDR1 MNHEY and CDR2 SVGAGI come from the germline V gene. This CDR3 comprises 13 residues. CDR3 amino acids: CASSYQGDFRAFF. In DNA form, the CDR3 reads TGTGCCAGCAGTTACCAGGGGGATTTTCGCGCTTTCTTT.

J is TRBJ1-1 and V is TRBV2; tentative D call: TRBD1 (6 bases). Germline V lookup: CDR1 SNHLY, CDR2 FYNNEI. V was cut by 10 bases and J by 1 base, with 13 bases left in between. This CDR3 contains 13 residues. The CDR3 DNA reads as TGTGCCACCTCGGGACACCCGAACACTGAAGCTTTCTTT. This encodes CATSGHPNTEAFF.

This rearrangement joins TRBV4-2 to TRBJ2-6; 7 nucleotides match TRBD2. The V gene end was trimmed by 0 bases and the J gene end by 2 bases; junction bases not matched to a gene: 1. There are 16 residues in the CDR3. Germline V CDR1 and CDR2: LGHNA, YNFKEQ. Written as DNA, the CDR3 is TGTGCCAGCAGCCAAGAAACTAGCGCTGGGGCCAACGTCCTGACTTTC. This encodes CASSQETSAGANVLTF.

This chain links TRBV5-1 with TRBJ2-2; no firm D call. Germline V gene data show CDR1 as SGHRS and CDR2 as YFSETQ. This CDR3 is built from 13 residues. Trimming cost V 2 bases and J 6 bases, with 8 bases left between them. The DNA of the CDR3 is TGCGCCAGCAGCTTTAAATTCCCCGGGGAGCTGTTTTTT. This codes for CASSFKFPGELFF.

The V call is TRBV6-6, the J call TRBJ2-1, with a weak D call TRBD2 (6 bases). V gave up 2 bases and J gave up 6 bases, with 14 bases separating them. Looked up from germline, CDR1 is MNHNY and CDR2 is SVGAGI (reference sequence). The CDR3 is made up of 15 amino acids. The CDR3 coding sequence is TGTGCCAGCAGTTACGGCGCGGGATTCGGCAATGAGCAGTTCTTC. As protein: CASSYGAGFGNEQFF.

This clone was detected a few times. The identical CDR3 is also encoded by other nucleotide sequences in the sample. The rearrangement links TRBV5-1 to TRBJ2-7, with 8 bases identical to TRBD1. After removal of 4 bases from V and 2 bases from J, the junction contained 8 bases not matched to a gene. This CDR3 has 15 amino acids. CDR1 SGHRS and CDR2 YFSETQ come from the germline V gene. The CDR3 protein is CASSLGQGRAYEQYF. The CDR3 DNA reads TGCGCCAGCAGCCTCGGACAGGGACGAGCCTACGAGCAGTACTTC.